This T cell receptor (beta chain) was found in a study of metastatic and nonmetastatic thyroid tumors. Across the study: Comparative analysis of repertoires was undertaken across blood and tumor or nodule tissue obtained from malignant and benign thyroid patients. Study findings and constraints: Patients with malignant thyroid tumors reportedly had significantly higher TCR beta diversity than those with benign nodules, in blood and tumor.

This clone rates as medium-sized. Its antigen is currently unknown. Original processing methods: Construction of a distant-metastasis classifier for papillary thyroid cancer relied on CDR3 differences across clinicopathological groups. TCRdb re-analyzed the PCR reads using MiXCR. What appears here as the V and J calls and clone size reflects TCRdb's work, not the paper's. The sample records fewer than 30,000 clones, 15% to 20% being singletons. Until they underwent thyroid surgery, no patient had received any treatment. This clonotype originated in a female donor with papillary thyroid cancer or a benign thyroid nodule (not recorded which). Some clones in this sample may be carry-over from other donors' samples. Sample: blood.

CDR3 coding DNA: TGTGCCAGCAGCAGGGGGTTAGGGCCTGAAGCTTTCTTT. Its protein product is CASSRGLGPEAFF. The V gene is TRBV6-1, the J gene TRBJ1-1; 7 bases agree with TRBD1. The junction had 7 bases not matched to a gene; V was cut back by 6 bases and J by 6 bases. The CDR3 spans 13 residues. Per the germline V gene, CDR1 is MNHNS and CDR2 is SASEGT.